The clone carrying this T cell receptor beta chain was counted at least ten times. Antigen: not known. The sample originates from a study of T cell repertoires in cytomegalovirus infection. Study in general: Based on public TCR beta signatures, there were indications of CMV infection and of a matching HLA type. Study-wide points: Frequencies of public TCR beta families were cumulated, and this identified carriers of CMV plus the relevant HLA.

TCRdb reprocessed the reads with MiXCR, giving one entry per CDR3 protein. The sample records fewer than 550,000 distinct CDR3 sequences, 11% being singletons. Trimming took 5 bases from V and 4 from J; bases not matched to a gene: 6. In germline, CDR1 is SGHTA, CDR2 FQGTGA. The CDR3 runs 17 residues. Sequencing used PBMCs. This TCR was sampled from a human donor in good health (CMV status not recorded). Some clones in this sample may be carry-over from other donors' samples. This chain links TRBV7-3 with TRBJ2-2; 14 positions agree with TRBD2. CDR3 sequence reads: CASSPWTSGRSTGELFF. The CDR3 DNA sequence: TGTGCCAGCAGCCCCTGGACTAGCGGGAGGTCCACCGGGGAGCTGTTTTTT.